These 2 T cell receptor beta chains were sequenced from one sample in a study of T cell repertoires in cytomegalovirus infection. Each CDR3 protein is one row after TCRdb ran MiXCR on the reads. The table lists 630,000 or so distinct CDR3 sequences, 24% of them singletons. Source material: CD8+ T cells from PBMCs. The receptors come from a human donor in good health (CMV status not recorded). Some clones in this sample may be carry-over from other donors' samples.

This clonotype was counted at least ten times. This sequence joins TRBV7-6 and TRBJ2-5; D perhaps matches TRBD1 (5 bases). This CDR3 comprises 14 residues. CDR1 and CDR2 from the germline V gene are SGHVS and FNYEAQ. V was cut by 2 bases and J by 4 bases, with 11 bases left in between. CDR3 loop: CASSLSTGPETQYF. CDR3 bases: TGTGCCAGCAGCTTATCTACAGGACCAGAGACCCAGTACTTC.

V and J are TRBV6-2 or TRBV6-3 and TRBJ2-1; no clear D gene. V lost 4 bases and J lost 0, with 13 bases in between. CDR1 MNHEY and CDR2 SVGEGT come from the germline V gene. This CDR3 is 16 amino acids long. The CDR3 DNA follows: TGTGCCAGCAGTTCCCACACATACAGCTCCTACAATGAGCAGTTCTTC. Its translation is CASSSHTYSSYNEQFF.